This T cell receptor beta chain was obtained from a study of blood T cells in healthy people across ages. A second PCR of roughly 6 to 12 cycles used a sample-barcoded 5' primer and a J-beta primer mix. TCRdb reprocessed the 5' RACE reads via MiXCR and lists one record per CDR3 protein. The sample holds roughly 1.5 million distinct CDR3 sequences; 40% to 45% are singletons and the top ten take approximately 4.1%. CDR3 size: 13 residues. V dropped 5 bases and J dropped 13; count of bases not matched to a gene: 12. This clonotype was seen a few times. The chain links TRBV12-3 or TRBV12-4 to TRBJ2-5, with 8 nucleotides matching TRBD2. The clonotype originates from a woman under 30 in good health. The specimen sequenced was blood. The CDR3 spells CASSPLTAGAVYF. The CDR3 DNA reads as TGTGCCAGCAGTCCTCTGACAGCGGGAGCGGTGTACTTC.